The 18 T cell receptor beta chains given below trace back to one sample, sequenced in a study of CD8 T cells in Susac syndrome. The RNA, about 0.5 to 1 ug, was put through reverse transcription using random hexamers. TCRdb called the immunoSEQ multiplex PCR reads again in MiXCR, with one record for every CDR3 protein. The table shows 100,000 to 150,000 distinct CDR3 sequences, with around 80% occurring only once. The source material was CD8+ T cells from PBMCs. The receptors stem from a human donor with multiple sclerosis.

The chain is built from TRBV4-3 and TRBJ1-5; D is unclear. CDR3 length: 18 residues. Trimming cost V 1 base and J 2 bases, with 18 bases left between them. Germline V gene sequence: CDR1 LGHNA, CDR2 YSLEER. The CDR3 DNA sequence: TGCGCCAGCAGCCAAGCCCTGCATTCGGGTAGGCGCAATCAGCCCCAGCATTTT. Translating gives CASSQALHSGRRNQPQHF.

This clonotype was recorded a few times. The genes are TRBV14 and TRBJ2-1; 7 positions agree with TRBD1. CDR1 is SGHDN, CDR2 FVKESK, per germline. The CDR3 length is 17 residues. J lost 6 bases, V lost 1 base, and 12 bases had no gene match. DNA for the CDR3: TGTGCCAGCAGCCAAGGACCTCGGGACAGAAAGCCCAATGAGCAGTTCTTC. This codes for CASSQGPRDRKPNEQFF.

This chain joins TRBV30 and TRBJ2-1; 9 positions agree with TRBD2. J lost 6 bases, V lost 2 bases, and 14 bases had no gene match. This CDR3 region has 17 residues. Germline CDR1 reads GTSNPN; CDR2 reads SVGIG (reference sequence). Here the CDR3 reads CAWSPPGLATYFNEQFF. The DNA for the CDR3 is TGTGCCTGGAGTCCCCCGGGACTAGCTACATACTTCAATGAGCAGTTCTTC.

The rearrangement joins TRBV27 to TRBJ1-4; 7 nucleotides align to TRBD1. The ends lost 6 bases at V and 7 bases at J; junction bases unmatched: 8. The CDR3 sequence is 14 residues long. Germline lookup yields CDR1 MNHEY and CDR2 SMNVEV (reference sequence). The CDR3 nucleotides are TGTGCCAGCAGCCCGACAGGGACGCCTGAAAAACTGTTTTTT. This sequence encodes CASSPTGTPEKLFF.

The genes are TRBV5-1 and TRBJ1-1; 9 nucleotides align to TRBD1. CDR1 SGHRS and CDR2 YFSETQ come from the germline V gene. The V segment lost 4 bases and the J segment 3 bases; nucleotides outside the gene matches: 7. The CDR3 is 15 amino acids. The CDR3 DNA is TGCGCCAGCAGCCGTCACAGGGGGCAGGACACTGAAGCTTTCTTT. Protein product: CASSRHRGQDTEAFF.

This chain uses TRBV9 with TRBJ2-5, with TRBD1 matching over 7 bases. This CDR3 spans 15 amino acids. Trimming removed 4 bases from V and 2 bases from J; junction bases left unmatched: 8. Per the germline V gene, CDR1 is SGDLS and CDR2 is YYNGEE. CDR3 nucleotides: TGTGCCAGCAGCCCCGGGACAGTTACACAAGAGACCCAGTACTTC. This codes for CASSPGTVTQETQYF.

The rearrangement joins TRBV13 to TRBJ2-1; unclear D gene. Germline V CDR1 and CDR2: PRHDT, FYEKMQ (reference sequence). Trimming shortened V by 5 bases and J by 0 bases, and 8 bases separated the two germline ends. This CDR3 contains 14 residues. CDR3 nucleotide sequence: TGTGCCAGCAGCGACAAGAGCTCCTACAATGAGCAGTTCTTC. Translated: CASSDKSSYNEQFF.

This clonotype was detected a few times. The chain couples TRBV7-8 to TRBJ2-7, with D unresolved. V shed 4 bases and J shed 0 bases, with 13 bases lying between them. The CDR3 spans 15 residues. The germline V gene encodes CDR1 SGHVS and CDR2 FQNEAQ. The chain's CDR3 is CASSSRLSSSYEQYF. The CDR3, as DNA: TGTGCCAGCAGCTCCAGATTAAGTAGCTCCTACGAGCAGTACTTC.

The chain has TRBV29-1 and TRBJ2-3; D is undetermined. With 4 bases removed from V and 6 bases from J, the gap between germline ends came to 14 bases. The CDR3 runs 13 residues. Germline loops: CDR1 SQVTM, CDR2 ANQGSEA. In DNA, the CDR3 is TGCAGCGTTGTTCCGGGCCCCCCGGATACGCAGTATTTT. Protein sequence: CSVVPGPPDTQYF.

As DNA, the CDR3 is TGTGCCAGCAGTCAATTACAGGGAAGGTCCGGGGAGCTGTTTTTT. It is translated as CASSQLQGRSGELFF. The V and J genes are TRBV6-2 or TRBV6-3 and TRBJ2-2; a possible D gene is TRBD1 (6 bases). V was cut by 5 bases and J by 6 bases, with 16 bases left in between. CDR3 size: 15 residues. CDR1 and CDR2 from the germline V gene are MNHEY and SVGEGT.

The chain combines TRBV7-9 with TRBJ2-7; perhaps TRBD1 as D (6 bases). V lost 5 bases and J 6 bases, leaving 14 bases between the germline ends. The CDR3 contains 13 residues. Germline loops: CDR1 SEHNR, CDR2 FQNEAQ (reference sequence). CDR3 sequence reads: CASSPGDGPEQYF. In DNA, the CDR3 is TGTGCCAGCAGCCCAGGGGATGGGCCCGAGCAGTACTTC.

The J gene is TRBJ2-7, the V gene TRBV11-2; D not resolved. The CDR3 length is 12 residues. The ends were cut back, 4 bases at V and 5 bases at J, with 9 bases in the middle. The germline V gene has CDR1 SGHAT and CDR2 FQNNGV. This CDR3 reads CASSSYMNEQYF. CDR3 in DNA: TGTGCCAGCAGCTCCTATATGAACGAGCAGTACTTC.

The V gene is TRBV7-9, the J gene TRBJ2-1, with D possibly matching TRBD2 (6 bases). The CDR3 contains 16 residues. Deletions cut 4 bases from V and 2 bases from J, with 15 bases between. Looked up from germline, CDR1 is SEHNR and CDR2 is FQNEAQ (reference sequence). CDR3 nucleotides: TGTGCCAGCAGCTCCCTGGCGGGGAGAACCTACAATGAGCAGTTCTTC. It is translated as CASSSLAGRTYNEQFF.

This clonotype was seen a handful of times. Written as DNA, the CDR3 is TGTGCCAGCAGCTCTGAGATGGGAGAGACCGAAAAACTGTTTTTT. Its protein is CASSSEMGETEKLFF. V and J are TRBV3-1 and TRBJ1-4; D gene ambiguous. There are 15 residues in the CDR3. CDR1 is LGHDT, CDR2 YNNKEL, per germline (reference sequence). The V and J ends lost 5 bases and 8 bases respectively, with 18 bases between them.

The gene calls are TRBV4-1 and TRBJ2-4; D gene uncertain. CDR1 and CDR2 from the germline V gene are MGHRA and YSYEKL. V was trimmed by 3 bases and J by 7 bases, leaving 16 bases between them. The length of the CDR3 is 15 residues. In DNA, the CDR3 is TGCGCCAGCAGCCAGAGCTCTGGGGAAGGGAACATTCAGTACTTC. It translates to CASSQSSGEGNIQYF.

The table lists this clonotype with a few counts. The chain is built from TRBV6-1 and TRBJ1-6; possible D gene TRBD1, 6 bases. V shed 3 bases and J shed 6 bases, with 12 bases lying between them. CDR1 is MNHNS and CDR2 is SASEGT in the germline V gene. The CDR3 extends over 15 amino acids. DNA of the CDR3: TGTGCCAGCAGTGAGAGCAGGGGTACTAATTCACCCCTCCACTTT. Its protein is CASSESRGTNSPLHF.

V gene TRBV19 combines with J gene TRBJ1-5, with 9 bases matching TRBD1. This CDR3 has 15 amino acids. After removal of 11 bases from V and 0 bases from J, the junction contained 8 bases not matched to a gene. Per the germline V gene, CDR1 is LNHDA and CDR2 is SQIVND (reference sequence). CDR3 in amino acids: CASRTGEFSNQPQHF. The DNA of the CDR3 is TGTGCCTCTAGGACAGGGGAATTTAGCAATCAGCCCCAGCATTTT.

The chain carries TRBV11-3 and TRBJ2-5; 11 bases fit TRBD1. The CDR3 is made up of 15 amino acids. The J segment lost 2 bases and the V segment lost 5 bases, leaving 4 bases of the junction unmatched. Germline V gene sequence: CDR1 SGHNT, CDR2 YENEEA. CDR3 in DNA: TGTGCCAGCAGCACTTGGGACAGGGGGCAAGAGACCCAGTACTTC. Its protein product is CASSTWDRGQETQYF.